These T cell receptor beta chains were read from a single sample in a study of cytomegalovirus exposure and HLA in healthy donors. Sequenced by immunoSEQ multiplex PCR; TCRdb stores in-frame clones only, minus some. The sample holds some 120,000 clones, about 68% seen once. What was sequenced was PBMCs. These receptors all stem from a woman in her forties in good health and CMV-seropositive. Each CDR3 is given with its conserved first and last residue. D genes are given only for firm matches. Clone sizes are given selectively: once, few, many, or a class where the clone is expanded.

- | TRBJ2-7 | TRBV11-2 | - | TGTGCCAGCAGCTTAGATCCCACAGCCGGCTACGAGCAGTACTTC | CASSLDPTAGYEQYF
- | TRBJ1-2 | TRBV19 | - | TGTGCCACTACCACAGGATCTAACTATGGCTACACCTTC | CATTTGSNYGYTF
- | TRBJ1-5 | TRBV27 | TRBD1 | TGTGCCAGCAGTTACCAGGGGGGCAATCAGCCCCAGCATTTT | CASSYQGGNQPQHF
few | TRBJ1-1 | TRBV27 | - | TGTGCCAGCAGTATAGACAGAGGTGCTGAAGCTTTCTTT | CASSIDRGAEAFF
- | TRBJ2-1 | TRBV2 | - | TGTGCCAGCAGCCCGGACACTCACAATGAGCAGTTCTTC | CASSPDTHNEQFF
- | TRBJ2-7 | TRBV7-6 | - | TGTGCCAGCAGCTTAGGAGTAATCGACGAGCAGTACTTC | CASSLGVIDEQYF
- | TRBJ1-2 | TRBV30 | - | TGTGCCTGGAGTGCAACAGGAGGGTATGGCTACACCTTC | CAWSATGGYGYTF
- | TRBJ1-1 | TRBV6-5 | TRBD1 | TGTGCCAGCAGAAGGACAGGTCCGACCACTGAAGCTTTCTTT | CASRRTGPTTEAFF
- | TRBJ2-7 | TRBV4-2 | - | TGTGCCAGCAGCCAAGTCGGTAGCGCCGAGCAGTACTTC | CASSQVGSAEQYF
- | TRBJ2-7 | TRBV27 | - | TGTGCCAGCAGTATGACAGGATCCGAGCAGTACTTC | CASSMTGSEQYF
- | TRBJ2-1 | TRBV9 | - | TGTGCCAGCAGCGACAGCTACAATGAGCAGTTCTTC | CASSDSYNEQFF
- | TRBJ2-7 | TRBV6-9 | - | TGTGCCAGCAGTTATTTGGCGGGAACCCGCTACGAGCAGTACTTC | CASSYLAGTRYEQYF
- | TRBJ2-3 | TRBV5-6 | TRBD2 | TGTGCCAGCAGCCCGGGACTAGTCGGCACAGATACGCAGTATTTT | CASSPGLVGTDTQYF
- | TRBJ1-2 | TRBV7-2 | TRBD1 | TGTGCCAGCAGCTCTCCCTGGACAGGAAGGGATGGCTACACCTTC | CASSSPWTGRDGYTF
- | TRBJ2-2 | TRBV4-1 | - | TGCGCCAGCAGCCAAGAATCTCCCCCGGCAGGAAGCACCGGGGAGCTGTTTTTT | CASSQESPPAGSTGELFF
- | TRBJ2-2 | TRBV4-3 | TRBD1 | TGCGCCAGCAGCCTCGGGACAGCCTACACCGGGGAGCTGTTTTTT | CASSLGTAYTGELFF
few | TRBJ1-1 | TRBV11-2 | TRBD1 | TGTGCCAGCAGCTTCACAGGGGGTCACACTGAAGCTTTCTTT | CASSFTGGHTEAFF
- | TRBJ2-3 | TRBV14 | TRBD2 | TGTGCCAGCAGCCCCCGGGTAGCGGGACGCACAGATACGCAGTATTTT | CASSPRVAGRTDTQYF
- | TRBJ2-1 | TRBV19 | - | TGTGCCAGTTCAGACTACTCCCATAACAATGAGCAGTTCTTC | CASSDYSHNNEQFF
- | TRBJ2-2 | TRBV6-6 | - | TGTGCCAGCAGCTCGAACACCGGGGAGCTGTTTTTT | CASSSNTGELFF
- | TRBJ2-1 | TRBV28 | TRBD2 | TGTGCCAGCAGTCCGCCGGGACTAGCGGGAGCGGGGGATGAGCAGTTCTTC | CASSPPGLAGAGDEQFF
- | TRBJ2-7 | TRBV7-2 | TRBD2 | TGTGCCAGCAGACGGACTAGCGGATACGAGCAGTACTTC | CASRRTSGYEQYF
- | TRBJ2-7 | TRBV6-4 | - | TGTGCCAGCGCAGGCGAATTCTACGAGCAGTACTTC | CASAGEFYEQYF
- | TRBJ2-1 | TRBV4-1 | TRBD2 | TGCGCCAGCAGCCGGACTAGCGGGAGCGATGAGCAGTTCTTC | CASSRTSGSDEQFF
- | TRBJ2-3 | TRBV5-5 | - | TGTGCCAGCAGCAGAGGGGGTTACATTGCAGATACGCAGTATTTT | CASSRGGYIADTQYF
- | TRBJ2-7 | TRBV5-3 | TRBD1 | TGTGCCAGAAGCTGGGGGACAGGGCTCTACGAGCAGTACTTC | CARSWGTGLYEQYF
few | TRBJ1-1 | TRBV28 | - | TGTGCCAGCATGAGGAGGGAAGCTTTCTTT | CASMRREAFF